These 26 T cell receptor beta chains share one sample of origin, sequenced in a study of blood T cells in healthy people across ages. A second 7 to 11 cycle PCR used barcoded and J-beta primers. MiXCR was run by TCRdb on the 5' RACE reads, yielding one entry per CDR3 protein. The sample consists of approximately 810,000 distinct CDR3 sequences, roughly 26% of them appearing once. Sequenced material: blood. The source of these receptors is a woman over 75 in good health.

The sample holds many counts of this clonotype. The CDR3 loop is CASSLVGTAGYGYTF. In nucleotides, the CDR3 is TGTGCCAGCAGCTTAGTTGGGACCGCCGGCTATGGCTACACCTTC. The chain combines TRBV7-2 with TRBJ1-2, with D perhaps TRBD1 (5 bases). V was pared by 1 base and J by 4 bases, with 13 bases between. This CDR3 comprises 15 residues. Germline V gene data show CDR1 as SGHTA and CDR2 as FQGNSA.

This clonotype was counted between two and nine times. A read error may be the cause here, since a much bigger clone is one base away. V gene TRBV29-1 combines with J gene TRBJ2-1; D gene uncertain. The CDR3 has 11 amino acids. Germline V gene lookup returns CDR1 SQVTM and CDR2 ANQGSEA. The V end was cut by 6 bases, the J end by 13 bases, with 16 bases between. CDR3 DNA: TGCAGCGTCGCCAACTCGGAGACCCAGTTCTTC. It specifies CSVANSETQFF.

This chain connects TRBV20-1 to TRBJ2-3, with D unresolved. V shed 0 bases and J shed 6 bases, with 16 bases lying between them. This CDR3 contains 15 residues. Germline values: CDR1 DFQATT, CDR2 SNEGSKA (reference sequence). The CDR3 is CSARELSRWPDTQYF. The CDR3, as DNA: TGCAGTGCTAGAGAGTTAAGTCGGTGGCCTGATACGCAGTATTTT.

This clonotype was recorded at least ten times. The rearrangement joins TRBV20-1 to TRBJ2-1; D is perhaps TRBD2 (5 bases). Trimming shortened V by 6 bases and J by 0 bases, and 24 bases separated the two germline ends. This CDR3 is 18 amino acids long. The germline V gene has CDR1 DFQATT and CDR2 SNEGSKA (reference sequence). The CDR3 sequence is CSATALDKILSSYNEQFF. Here the CDR3 DNA reads TGCAGTGCCACGGCACTAGATAAAATCTTAAGCTCCTACAATGAGCAGTTCTTC.

This clonotype was seen repeatedly, ten times or more. The V gene is TRBV24-1, the J gene TRBJ1-2, with D possibly being TRBD1 (6 bases). Germline lookup yields CDR1 KGHDR and CDR2 SFDVKD. The CDR3 loop spans 12 amino acids. V was clipped by 4 bases and J by 4 bases, with 6 bases between them. The CDR3 spells CATSEQGYGYTF. CDR3 DNA: TGTGCCACCAGTGAACAGGGCTATGGCTACACCTTC.

This clonotype appeared many times. The CDR3 reads CASSLASPGQGTDTQYF. In DNA, the CDR3 is TGTGCCAGCAGCTTAGCGAGCCCGGGACAGGGGACAGATACGCAGTATTTT. The rearrangement links TRBV7-2 to TRBJ2-3; TRBD1 agrees at 10 bases. Trimming at V came to 0 bases and at J to 3 bases, leaving 6 bases not matched to a gene. The CDR3 contains 17 residues. Germline-derived CDR1 and CDR2 are SGHTA and FQGNSA. The full variable domain, completed using reference TRBV7-2 and TRBJ2-3, is GAGVSQSPSNKVTEKGKDVELRCDPISGHTALYWYRQSLGQGLEFLIYFQGNSAPDKSGLPSDRFSAERTGGSVSTLTIQRTQQEDSAVYLCASSLASPGQGTDTQYFGPGTRLTVL.

This clonotype was observed many times. The chain combines TRBV15 with TRBJ1-2, with 9 bases identical to TRBD1. The CDR3 contains 15 residues. The V gene's germline CDR1 is LNHNV and CDR2 YYDKDF (reference sequence). J lost 8 bases, V lost 2 bases, and 9 bases had no gene match. CDR3 amino acids: CATSRSRTGVGGYTF. The CDR3 DNA reads TGTGCCACCAGCAGATCGAGGACAGGGGTAGGGGGCTACACCTTC.

This clonotype was observed a handful of times. V is TRBV19 and J is TRBJ2-1; 10 nucleotides match TRBD2. Germline lookup yields CDR1 LNHDA and CDR2 SQIVND (reference sequence). With V trimmed by 4 bases and J by 4 bases, 10 bases remained unmatched. This CDR3 spans 17 amino acids. CDR3 DNA sequence: TGTGCCAGTAGTACAAAATTACTAGCGGGGACGTACAATGAGCAGTTCTTC. This sequence encodes CASSTKLLAGTYNEQFF.

In the case of this clonotype: This could be a read error, since a much larger clone is one nucleotide away. This rearrangement joins TRBV5-5 to TRBJ2-7; D remains ambiguous. CDR1 is SGHKS, CDR2 YYEKEE, per germline (reference sequence). This CDR3 has 16 residues. Trimming stripped 0 bases from V and 0 bases from J, with 13 bases between. Here the CDR3 DNA reads TGTGCCAGCAGCTTGGGTCCCCAGGCAACCTCCTACGAGCAGTACTTC. It encodes CASSLGPQATSYEQYF.

The CDR3 sequence: CASSQDADYGYTF. DNA of the CDR3: TGTGCCAGCAGCCAAGATGCGGACTATGGCTACACCTTC. The V and J genes are TRBV14 and TRBJ1-2; D is undetermined. CDR1 is SGHDN, CDR2 FVKESK, per germline. V was shortened by 0 bases and J by 3 bases, with 5 bases between the two germline ends. This CDR3 region has 13 residues.

This chain uses TRBV28 with TRBJ2-1, with 9 bases identical to TRBD1. Trimming cost V 5 bases and J 10 bases; bases outside gene matches: 21. Germline V gives CDR1 MDHEN, CDR2 SYDVKM. The CDR3 runs 18 residues. The CDR3 region has the DNA TGTGCCAGCAGTGACTTAATCCAGGACAGGGGCCTGCACTACGAGCAGTTCTTC. This gives the protein CASSDLIQDRGLHYEQFF.

This clonotype was counted at least ten times. The CDR3 loop reads CASSRSGTSKETQYF. The CDR3 DNA reads TGTGCCAGCAGCCGATCCGGGACTAGCAAAGAGACCCAGTACTTC. The J gene is TRBJ2-5, the V gene TRBV7-2; 9 positions agree with TRBD2. Germline loops: CDR1 SGHTA, CDR2 FQGNSA. J lost 3 bases, V lost 5 bases, and 7 bases had no gene match. The CDR3 contains 15 residues. Drawing the rest from reference TRBV7-2 and TRBJ2-5, the complete variable domain is GAGVSQSPSNKVTEKGKDVELRCDPISGHTALYWYRQSLGQGLEFLIYFQGNSAPDKSGLPSDRFSAERTGGSVSTLTIQRTQQEDSAVYLCASSRSGTSKETQYFGPGTRLLVL.

On this clonotype: A much larger clone lies one base from this, so it may be a read error. The rearrangement uses TRBV2 and TRBJ2-1; 7 bases map to TRBD1. Germline CDR1 reads SNHLY; CDR2 reads FYNNEI. V lost 6 bases, J lost 8 bases, and 4 bases stayed unmatched. There are 12 residues in the CDR3. DNA for the CDR3: TGTGCCAGCAGCTACAGGGGCGATGAGCAGTTCTTC. Translated: CASSYRGDEQFF.

In the case of this clonotype: A single base separates this from a much larger clone, so it may be a read error. The chain combines TRBV14 with TRBJ1-6, with unresolved D. Per germline, CDR1 SGHDN and CDR2 FVKESK. This CDR3 has 14 amino acids. Here the CDR3 reads CTSSPRVATSPLHF. The CDR3 DNA sequence: TGTACCAGCAGCCCGCGGGTCGCTACTTCACCCCTCCACTTT. The full variable domain, its missing parts supplied by reference TRBV14 and TRBJ1-6, is EAGVTQFPSHSVIEKGQTVTLRCDPISGHDNLYWYRRVMGKEIKFLLHFVKESKQDESGMPNNRFLAERTGGTYSTLKVQPAELEDSGVYFCTSSPRVATSPLHFGNGTRLTVT.

This clonotype was counted ten times or more. The chain carries TRBV20-1 and TRBJ2-7, with no clear D. CDR3 length: 11 amino acids. Germline values: CDR1 DFQATT, CDR2 SNEGSKA (reference sequence). Trimming removed 1 base at V and 3 bases at J, with 4 bases between. This CDR3 reads CSARGGYEQYF. The CDR3 DNA reads as TGCAGTGCTAGAGGGGGCTACGAGCAGTACTTC.

This clonotype has at least ten counts. The CDR3 nucleotides read TGTGCCAGCAGCGTAGGGGAGAATTCACCCCTCCACTTT. Protein product: CASSVGENSPLHF. The gene calls are TRBV9 and TRBJ1-6; no clear D gene. Germline V gene data show CDR1 as SGDLS and CDR2 as YYNGEE. V was clipped by 0 bases and J by 7 bases, with 5 bases between them. The CDR3 is made up of 13 amino acids.

This clonotype appeared a few times. At one end the junction does not follow the germline gene, possibly because of a read error. J is TRBJ1-1 and V is TRBV4-2; D might be TRBD1 (5 bases). CDR3 size: 13 residues. Per germline, CDR1 LGHNA and CDR2 YNFKEQ. CDR3 DNA: TGTGCCAGCAGCCAAGCGGGGGAAACTGGAGCTTTCTTT. It yields the protein CASSQAGETGAFF.

This clonotype has only a few counts. This chain uses TRBV6-6 with TRBJ2-1; D is possibly TRBD2 (5 bases). Trimming removed 2 bases at V and 8 bases at J, with 16 bases between. Germline V gene data show CDR1 as MNHNY and CDR2 as SVGAGI (reference sequence). The CDR3 spans 15 residues. CDR3 sequence: CASSYTSARDDEQFF. CDR3 coding DNA: TGTGCCAGCAGTTACACGTCAGCCCGGGATGATGAGCAGTTCTTC.

The chain couples TRBV2 to TRBJ1-2; D not resolved. The CDR3 spans 12 residues. The germline V and J ends were trimmed by 3 bases and 8 bases, with 10 bases remaining between them. Germline CDR1 is SNHLY and CDR2 is FYNNEI. The CDR3 protein is CASSEQSRGYTF. The CDR3 DNA reads as TGTGCCAGCAGTGAGCAGTCTCGGGGCTACACCTTC. Full variable domain (missing parts from reference TRBV2 and TRBJ1-2): EPEVTQTPSHQVTQMGQEVILRCVPISNHLYFYWYRQILGQKVEFLVSFYNNEISEKSEIFDDQFSVERPDGSNFTLKIRSTKLEDSAMYFCASSEQSRGYTFGSGTRLTVV.

This clonotype was detected a few times. This may stem from a read error, because a much larger clone lies one nucleotide away. This chain joins TRBV7-9 and TRBJ1-2; TRBD1 agrees at 9 bases. Germline lookup yields CDR1 SEHNR and CDR2 FQNEAQ (reference sequence). The CDR3 spans 13 residues. The chain's CDR3 is CVSIPGQGNGYTF. DNA for the CDR3: TGTGTCAGCATCCCGGGACAGGGTAATGGCTACACCTTC.

A note on this clonotype: This may stem from a read error, because a much larger clone lies one nucleotide away. The genes are TRBV29-1 and TRBJ2-7; D ambiguous. The CDR3 spans 13 residues. The germline V gene encodes CDR1 SQVTM and CDR2 ANQGSEA. The CDR3 region is CSVVWKRASERYF. The CDR3 region has the DNA TGCAGCGTTGTATGGAAAAGGGCCTCCGAGCGGTACTTC.

This clonotype came up many times. The rearrangement links TRBV6-2 or TRBV6-3 to TRBJ2-7; a possible D gene is TRBD1 (5 bases). The CDR3 consists of 14 residues. Germline V gene sequence: CDR1 MNHEY, CDR2 SVGEGT. Trimming took 6 bases from V and 3 from J, leaving 15 bases between them. Here the CDR3 reads CASRLNQGYYEQYF. CDR3 bases: TGTGCCAGCAGGCTTAATCAGGGCTACTACGAGCAGTACTTC.

This clonotype was seen only a few times. The rearrangement links TRBV3-1 to TRBJ1-2; D might be TRBD1 (6 bases). Germline values: CDR1 LGHDT, CDR2 YNNKEL (reference sequence). V was clipped by 1 base and J by 8 bases, with 17 bases between them. The CDR3 contains 15 residues. The CDR3 protein is CASSQGPSFRGGYTF. In DNA, the CDR3 is TGTGCCAGCAGCCAAGGACCCTCCTTCAGGGGAGGCTACACCTTC.

Regarding this clonotype: The germline gene is not matched at one end of the junction; a read error may be the cause. The V call is TRBV7-2, the J call TRBJ2-3, with D perhaps TRBD2 (5 bases). Germline V gene data show CDR1 as SGHTA and CDR2 as FQGNSA. This CDR3 region has 15 residues. The CDR3 sequence is CASSPAEVFIDTQYF. CDR3 DNA: TGTGCCAGCAGCCCAGCGGAGGTATTCATAGATACACAGTATTTT.

In DNA form, the CDR3 reads TGTGCCAGCAGCTACAATACCGGGACAGGGAGTACGGAGCAGTACTTC. This sequence encodes CASSYNTGTGSTEQYF. The rearrangement uses TRBV7-3 and TRBJ2-5, with 9 bases that match TRBD1. The CDR3 is 16 amino acids. CDR1 and CDR2 from the germline V gene are SGHTA and FQGTGA. Trimming removed 4 bases from V and 11 bases from J; junction bases left unmatched: 17.

This clonotype was counted many times. The rearrangement links TRBV3-1 to TRBJ1-2; TRBD1 matches 8 bases. The germline gives CDR1 LGHDT, CDR2 YNNKEL (reference sequence). The CDR3 is 12 amino acids. V shed 4 bases, J shed 7 bases, and the junction held 2 bases outside the gene matches. The chain's CDR3 is CASSPTGGGYTF. The CDR3 bases are TGTGCCAGCAGCCCCACAGGGGGTGGCTACACCTTC.